This record concerns one T cell receptor (beta chain) sequence. Unique molecular identifiers tagged the TCRbeta library. TCRdb itself ran the PCR reads through MiXCR, one entry per CDR3 protein. The table shows approximately 520,000 distinct CDR3 sequences, with roughly 33% occurring only once. The data derive from a study of T-cell reconstitution after alpha-beta-depleted transplantation in children. Trimming removed 6 bases at V and 5 bases at J, with 13 bases between. The CDR3 runs 13 residues. The sequenced sample was PBMCs from the stem cell graft donor, obtained from the stem cell graft. This chain links TRBV12-3 or TRBV12-4 with TRBJ2-5, with D possibly being TRBD1 or TRBD2 (5 bases each). The TCR sequence derives from a human donor who donated a stem cell graft to a child with aplastic anemia. Here the CDR3 reads CASSPRDEETQYF. The CDR3 bases are TGTGCCAGCAGCCCCCGGGACGAGGAGACCCAGTACTTC.